The rows below give T cell receptor beta chains drawn from one sample of a study of blood T cell repertoires in COVID-19. Only in-frame clones appear in the TCRdb table, and some are missing; sequencing was by immunoSEQ multiplex PCR. The table lists about 480,000 clones, around 87% of them singletons, with 1.5% to 2% in the top ten. The material sequenced was PBMCs or T cells enriched from blood (not recorded which). These receptors came from a woman aged 40 to 50 who had recovered from COVID-19. Each CDR3 is given with its conserved first and last residue. Fields, in order: CDR3 protein, CDR3 DNA, V gene, clone size, D gene, J gene. The D gene is left open where the match is weak. The size of a clone is reported for some rows only, either as once, few or many, or as a class for expanded clones.

CDR3aa: CASKWDRARDSPLHF
CDR3nt: TGTGCCAGCAAATGGGACAGGGCTAGGGATTCACCCCTCCACTTT
v_gene: TRBV6-5
abundance: NA
d_gene: TRBD1
j_gene: TRBJ1-6

CDR3aa: CAISVAGDEQYF
CDR3nt: TGTGCCATCAGTGTAGCAGGGGACGAGCAGTACTTC
v_gene: TRBV10-3
abundance: NA
d_gene: NA
j_gene: TRBJ2-7

CDR3aa: CASSQVRQGASVAFF
CDR3nt: TGTGCCAGCAGCCAGGTAAGACAGGGGGCAAGCGTAGCTTTCTTT
v_gene: TRBV3-1/TRBV3-2
abundance: few
d_gene: TRBD1
j_gene: TRBJ1-1

CDR3aa: CASSYGRRSSDEQYF
CDR3nt: TGTGCCAGCAGTTACGGACGGAGGTCTTCGGACGAGCAGTACTTC
v_gene: TRBV6-2/TRBV6-3
abundance: NA
d_gene: NA
j_gene: TRBJ2-7

CDR3aa: CASSPTNSNQPQHF
CDR3nt: TGTGCCAGCTCACCTACAAATAGCAATCAGCCCCAGCATTTT
v_gene: TRBV18
abundance: NA
d_gene: NA
j_gene: TRBJ1-5

CDR3aa: CATSRDLKTGEGGYTF
CDR3nt: TGTGCCACCAGCAGAGATCTTAAGACAGGGGAAGGCGGCTACACCTTC
v_gene: TRBV15
abundance: NA
d_gene: TRBD1
j_gene: TRBJ1-2

CDR3aa: CASRLVQGNTEAFF
CDR3nt: TGTGCCAGCAGGTTGGTACAGGGGAACACTGAAGCTTTCTTT
v_gene: TRBV2
abundance: NA
d_gene: NA
j_gene: TRBJ1-1

CDR3aa: CASSLWQGIGAFF
CDR3nt: TGTGCCAGCAGCTTATGGCAGGGCATAGGAGCTTTCTTT
v_gene: TRBV7-9
abundance: NA
d_gene: NA
j_gene: TRBJ1-1

CDR3aa: CASSYSLDRGFYGYTF
CDR3nt: TGTGCCAGCAGTTACTCCCTGGACAGGGGGTTCTATGGCTACACCTTC
v_gene: TRBV6-5
abundance: NA
d_gene: TRBD1
j_gene: TRBJ1-2

CDR3aa: CASSQHDRGRYEQYF
CDR3nt: TGTGCCAGCAGCCAACATGACAGGGGGAGGTACGAGCAGTACTTC
v_gene: TRBV3-1/TRBV3-2
abundance: NA
d_gene: TRBD1
j_gene: TRBJ2-7

CDR3aa: CATSDGQLSTDTQYF
CDR3nt: TGTGCCACCAGTGACGGACAGTTGAGCACAGATACGCAGTATTTT
v_gene: TRBV24-1
abundance: once
d_gene: NA
j_gene: TRBJ2-3

CDR3aa: CASRPARGLMNTEAFF
CDR3nt: TGTGCCAGCAGACCCGCCCGAGGGCTCATGAACACTGAAGCTTTCTTT
v_gene: TRBV5-5
abundance: NA
d_gene: NA
j_gene: TRBJ1-1

CDR3aa: CASSMRRDTSRMGTEAFF
CDR3nt: TGTGCCAGTAGTATGAGAAGGGACACCTCCCGGATGGGCACTGAAGCTTTCTTT
v_gene: TRBV19
abundance: NA
d_gene: NA
j_gene: TRBJ1-1

CDR3aa: CASSSGQQAFF
CDR3nt: TGTGCCAGCAGCTCGGGACAGCAAGCTTTCTTT
v_gene: TRBV7-9
abundance: NA
d_gene: TRBD1
j_gene: TRBJ1-1

CDR3aa: CASSERAGYGYTF
CDR3nt: TGCGCCAGCAGTGAAAGGGCAGGGTATGGCTACACCTTC
v_gene: TRBV10-2
abundance: NA
d_gene: NA
j_gene: TRBJ1-2

CDR3aa: CASSFSGVGNTEAFF
CDR3nt: TGTGCCAGCAGCTTTAGCGGGGTGGGGAACACTGAAGCTTTCTTT
v_gene: TRBV11-3
abundance: NA
d_gene: NA
j_gene: TRBJ1-1

CDR3aa: CASREVGGRWDEQYF
CDR3nt: TGTGCCAGCAGGGAAGTAGGCGGGAGGTGGGACGAGCAGTACTTC
v_gene: TRBV6-1
abundance: NA
d_gene: TRBD2
j_gene: TRBJ2-7

CDR3aa: CASGLDRQVDQPQHF
CDR3nt: TGTGCTAGTGGTTTGGACCGACAGGTTGATCAGCCCCAGCATTTT
v_gene: TRBV12-5
abundance: once
d_gene: NA
j_gene: TRBJ1-5

CDR3aa: CASSQGSGRAIYEQYF
CDR3nt: TGTGCCAGCAGCCAAGGAAGCGGGAGGGCTATCTACGAGCAGTACTTC
v_gene: TRBV4-2
abundance: NA
d_gene: TRBD2
j_gene: TRBJ2-7

CDR3aa: CASSLQENEQYF
CDR3nt: TGTGCCAGCAGCTTACAGGAAAACGAGCAGTACTTC
v_gene: TRBV13
abundance: NA
d_gene: NA
j_gene: TRBJ2-7

CDR3aa: CASSQTGTASSTDTQYF
CDR3nt: TGTGCCAGCAGCCAAACCGGGACAGCCTCTAGCACAGATACGCAGTATTTT
v_gene: TRBV28
abundance: NA
d_gene: TRBD1
j_gene: TRBJ2-3

CDR3aa: CASSPLSKLVYEQYF
CDR3nt: TGTGCCAGTAGTCCCCTCTCGAAACTAGTGTACGAGCAGTACTTC
v_gene: TRBV19
abundance: few
d_gene: NA
j_gene: TRBJ2-7

CDR3aa: CASGANTEAFF
CDR3nt: TGCGCCAGCGGGGCGAACACTGAAGCTTTCTTT
v_gene: TRBV10-2
abundance: NA
d_gene: NA
j_gene: TRBJ1-1

CDR3aa: CATSVRQGTDTQYF
CDR3nt: TGTGCCACCAGTGTACGACAGGGCACAGATACGCAGTATTTT
v_gene: TRBV24-1
abundance: NA
d_gene: NA
j_gene: TRBJ2-3

CDR3aa: CSVDIIGGLTEAFF
CDR3nt: TGCAGCGTGGATATAATAGGGGGCCTCACTGAAGCTTTCTTT
v_gene: TRBV29-1
abundance: NA
d_gene: TRBD1
j_gene: TRBJ1-1